Listed below are T cell receptor beta chains from one sample, sequenced in a study of response to subunit inactivated influenza vaccine. TCRdb re-called the RT-PCR reads through MiXCR, storing one row per CDR3 protein. The data hold about 830,000 distinct CDR3 sequences, with approximately 17% observed a single time. Source: PBMCs from blood, taken 5 days after vaccination. The receptors derive from a man aged 45-65 years who received an inactivated influenza vaccine. CDR3s include the opening cysteine and the closing phenylalanine or tryptophan. Each record gives: J gene, clone size, D gene, V gene, CDR3 protein, CDR3 DNA. D genes are given only for firm matches. Clone size is not always given. Where it is, it says once, few, many or a class for expanded clones.

J: TRBJ1-1
size: many
D: TRBD1
V: TRBV29-1
CDR3: CSARTGMNTEAFF
DNA: TGCAGCGCCAGGACAGGTATGAACACTGAAGCTTTCTTT

J: TRBJ2-3
size: few
D: .
V: TRBV6-1
CDR3: CASSGGTMVDTQYF
DNA: TGTGCCAGCAGTGGAGGGACAATGGTAGATACGCAGTATTTT

J: TRBJ2-2
size: .
D: .
V: TRBV5-1
CDR3: CASASGEAGELFF
DNA: TGCGCCAGCGCGTCAGGGGAGGCCGGGGAGCTGTTTTTT

J: TRBJ2-7
size: few
D: TRBD1
V: TRBV7-2
CDR3: CASSLVAGQVSSYEQYF
DNA: TGTGCCAGCAGCTTAGTCGCGGGACAGGTCAGCTCCTACGAGCAGTACTTC

J: TRBJ2-7
size: .
D: .
V: TRBV28
CDR3: CASTLRNEQYF
DNA: TGTGCCAGCACCCTCCGGAACGAGCAGTACTTC

J: TRBJ1-4
size: few
D: TRBD1
V: TRBV4-2
CDR3: CASSQVGTGPRKLFF
DNA: TGTGCCAGCAGCCAGGTCGGGACAGGGCCGCGAAAACTGTTTTTT

J: TRBJ2-1
size: few
D: TRBD2
V: TRBV5-4
CDR3: CASSLELAGGRSYNEQFF
DNA: TGTGCCAGCAGCTTGGAACTAGCGGGGGGGCGTTCCTACAATGAGCAGTTCTTC

J: TRBJ1-1
size: .
D: .
V: TRBV18
CDR3: CASSPEGVNTEAFF
DNA: TGTGCCAGCTCACCAGAGGGGGTGAACACTGAAGCTTTCTTT

J: TRBJ2-5
size: few
D: TRBD1
V: TRBV20-1
CDR3: CSARGDRAAPETQYF
DNA: TGCAGTGCTAGGGGTGACAGGGCCGCCCCAGAGACCCAGTACTTC

J: TRBJ1-5
size: .
D: TRBD1
V: TRBV20-1
CDR3: CSARKYGTGDNQPQHF
DNA: TGCAGTGCTAGAAAATACGGGACAGGGGACAATCAGCCCCAGCATTTT

J: TRBJ2-3
size: many
D: .
V: TRBV4-1
CDR3: CASSQVRGSTDTQYF
DNA: TGCGCCAGCAGCCAAGTGCGGGGCAGCACAGATACGCAGTATTTT

J: TRBJ2-1
size: .
D: .
V: TRBV12-3/TRBV12-4
CDR3: CASTRRLTQLNEQFF
DNA: TGTGCCAGCACTCGACGACTAACCCAGCTCAATGAGCAGTTCTTC